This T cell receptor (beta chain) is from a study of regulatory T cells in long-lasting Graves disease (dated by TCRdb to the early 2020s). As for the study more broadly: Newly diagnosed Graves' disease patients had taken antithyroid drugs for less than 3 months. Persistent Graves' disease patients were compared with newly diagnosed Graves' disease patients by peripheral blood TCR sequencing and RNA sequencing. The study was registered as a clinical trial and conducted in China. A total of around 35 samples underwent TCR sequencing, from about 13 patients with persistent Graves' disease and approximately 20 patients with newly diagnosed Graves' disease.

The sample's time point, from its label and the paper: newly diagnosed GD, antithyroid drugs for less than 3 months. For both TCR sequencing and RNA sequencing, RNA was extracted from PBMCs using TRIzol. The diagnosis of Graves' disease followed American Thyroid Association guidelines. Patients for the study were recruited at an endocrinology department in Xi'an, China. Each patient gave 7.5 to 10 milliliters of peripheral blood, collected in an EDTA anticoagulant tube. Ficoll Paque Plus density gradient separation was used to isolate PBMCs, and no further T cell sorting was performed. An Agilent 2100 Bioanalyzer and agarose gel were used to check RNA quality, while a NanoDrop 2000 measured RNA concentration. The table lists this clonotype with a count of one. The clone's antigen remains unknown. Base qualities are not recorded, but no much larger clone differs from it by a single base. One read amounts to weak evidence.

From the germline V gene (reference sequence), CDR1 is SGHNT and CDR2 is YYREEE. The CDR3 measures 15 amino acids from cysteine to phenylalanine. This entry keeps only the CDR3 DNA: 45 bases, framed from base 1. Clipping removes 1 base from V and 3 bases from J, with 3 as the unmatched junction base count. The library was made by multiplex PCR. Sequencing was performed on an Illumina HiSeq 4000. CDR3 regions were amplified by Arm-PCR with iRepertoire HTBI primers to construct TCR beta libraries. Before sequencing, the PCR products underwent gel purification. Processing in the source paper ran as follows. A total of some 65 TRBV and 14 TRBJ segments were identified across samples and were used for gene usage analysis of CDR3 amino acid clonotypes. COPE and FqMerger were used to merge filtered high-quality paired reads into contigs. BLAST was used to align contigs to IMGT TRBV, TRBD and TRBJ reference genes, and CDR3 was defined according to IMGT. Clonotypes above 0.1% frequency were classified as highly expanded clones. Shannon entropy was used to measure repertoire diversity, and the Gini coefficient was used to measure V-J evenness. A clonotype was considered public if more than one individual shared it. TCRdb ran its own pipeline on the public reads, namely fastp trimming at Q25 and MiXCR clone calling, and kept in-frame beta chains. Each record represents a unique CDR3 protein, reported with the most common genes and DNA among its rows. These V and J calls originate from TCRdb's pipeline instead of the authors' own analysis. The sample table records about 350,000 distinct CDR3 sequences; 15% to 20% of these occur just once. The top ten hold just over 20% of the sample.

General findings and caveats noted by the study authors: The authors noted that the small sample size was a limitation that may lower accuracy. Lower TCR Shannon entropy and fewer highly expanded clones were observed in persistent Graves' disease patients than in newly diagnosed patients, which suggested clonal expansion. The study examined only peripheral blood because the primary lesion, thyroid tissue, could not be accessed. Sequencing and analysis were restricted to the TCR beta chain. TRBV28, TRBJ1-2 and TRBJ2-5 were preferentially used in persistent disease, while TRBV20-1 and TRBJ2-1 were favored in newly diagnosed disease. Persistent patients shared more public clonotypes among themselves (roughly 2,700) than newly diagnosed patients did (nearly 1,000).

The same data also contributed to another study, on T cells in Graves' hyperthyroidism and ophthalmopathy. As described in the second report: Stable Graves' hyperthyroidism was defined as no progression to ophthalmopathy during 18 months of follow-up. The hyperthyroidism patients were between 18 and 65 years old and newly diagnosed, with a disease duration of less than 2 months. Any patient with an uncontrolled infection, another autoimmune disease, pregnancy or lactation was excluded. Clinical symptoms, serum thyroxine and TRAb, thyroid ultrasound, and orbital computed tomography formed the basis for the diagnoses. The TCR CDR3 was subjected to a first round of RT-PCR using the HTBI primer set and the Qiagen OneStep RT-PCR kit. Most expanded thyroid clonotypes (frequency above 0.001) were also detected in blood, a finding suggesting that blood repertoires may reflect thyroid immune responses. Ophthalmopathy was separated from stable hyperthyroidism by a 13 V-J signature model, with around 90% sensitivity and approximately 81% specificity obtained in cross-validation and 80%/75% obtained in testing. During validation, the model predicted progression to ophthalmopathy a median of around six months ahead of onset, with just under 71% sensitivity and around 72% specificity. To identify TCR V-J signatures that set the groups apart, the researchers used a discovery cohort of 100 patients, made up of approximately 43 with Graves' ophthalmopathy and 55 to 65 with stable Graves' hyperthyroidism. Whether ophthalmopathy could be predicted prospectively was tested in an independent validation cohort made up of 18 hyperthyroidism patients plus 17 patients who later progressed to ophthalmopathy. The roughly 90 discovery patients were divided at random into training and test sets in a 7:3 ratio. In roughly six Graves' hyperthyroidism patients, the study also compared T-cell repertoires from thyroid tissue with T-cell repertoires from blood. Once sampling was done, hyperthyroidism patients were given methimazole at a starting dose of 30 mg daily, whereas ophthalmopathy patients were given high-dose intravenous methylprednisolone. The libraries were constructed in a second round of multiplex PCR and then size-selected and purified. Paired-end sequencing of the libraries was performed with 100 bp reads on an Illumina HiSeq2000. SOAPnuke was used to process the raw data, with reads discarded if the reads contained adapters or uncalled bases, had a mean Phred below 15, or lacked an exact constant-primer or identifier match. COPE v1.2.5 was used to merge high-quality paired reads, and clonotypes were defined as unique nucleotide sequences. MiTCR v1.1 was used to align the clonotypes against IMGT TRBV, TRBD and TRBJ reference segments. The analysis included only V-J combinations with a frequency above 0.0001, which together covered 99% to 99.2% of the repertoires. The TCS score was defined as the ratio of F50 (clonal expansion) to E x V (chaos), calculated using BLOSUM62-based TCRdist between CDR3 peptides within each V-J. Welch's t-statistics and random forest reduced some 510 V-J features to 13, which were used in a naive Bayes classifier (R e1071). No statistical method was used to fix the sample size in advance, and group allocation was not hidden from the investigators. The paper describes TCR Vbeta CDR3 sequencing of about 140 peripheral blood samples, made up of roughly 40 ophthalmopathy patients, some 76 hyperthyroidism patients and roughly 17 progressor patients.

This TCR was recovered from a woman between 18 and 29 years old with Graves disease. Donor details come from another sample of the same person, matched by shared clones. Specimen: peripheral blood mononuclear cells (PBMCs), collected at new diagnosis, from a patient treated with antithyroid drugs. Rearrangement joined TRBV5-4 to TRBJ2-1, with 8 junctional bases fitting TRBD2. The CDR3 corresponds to CASSLSGGGYNEQFF. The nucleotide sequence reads TGTGCCAGCAGCTTGTCCGGGGGGGGCTACAATGAGCAGTTCTTC.